The 7 T cell receptor beta chains listed next were all sequenced from one sample in a study of T cell responses to AZD1222 COVID-19 vaccine. The protocol was immunoSEQ multiplex PCR, while the TCRdb copy is restricted to in-frame clones and leaves out a portion. Counted here are fewer than 75,000 clones, 90% to 95% occurring once; the ten biggest clones make up roughly 6%. Material: peripheral blood, obtained 28 days after the second dose of the MenACWY control vaccine. These receptors were obtained from an adult who received the MenACWY meningococcal vaccine as a control.

The chain combines TRBV7-2 with TRBJ1-5; D is uncertain. CDR1 is SGHTA and CDR2 is FQGNSA in the germline V gene. With 1 base removed from V and 6 bases from J, the gap between germline ends came to 13 bases. The CDR3 has 15 residues. The CDR3 is CASSLGQAFIQPQHF. CDR3 coding DNA: TGTGCCAGCAGCTTAGGGCAGGCATTCATTCAGCCCCAGCATTTT.

In DNA form, the CDR3 reads TGTGCCAGCAGCCTTGGACTAGCGGGAGGTTCCGGGCAGTTCTTC. As protein: CASSLGLAGGSGQFF. V usage is TRBV11-2 and J usage is TRBJ2-1; 14 nucleotides agree with TRBD2. CDR3 length: 15 residues. V gave up 5 bases and J gave up 12 bases; unmatched junction bases: 9. The germline V gene encodes CDR1 SGHAT and CDR2 FQNNGV.

The chain has TRBV7-2 and TRBJ2-1; no clear D. The CDR3 runs to 13 residues. Trimming took 1 base from V and 5 from J, leaving 6 bases between them. Germline loops: CDR1 SGHTA, CDR2 FQGNSA. In DNA form, the CDR3 reads TGTGCCAGCAGCTTAGGGGCTAACAATGAGCAGTTCTTC. Its translation: CASSLGANNEQFF.

The V gene is TRBV7-9, the J gene TRBJ2-7; 9 bases match TRBD1. Looked up from germline, CDR1 is SEHNR and CDR2 is FQNEAQ (reference sequence). The CDR3 is 17 residues long. The ends lost 2 bases at V and 5 bases at J; junction bases unmatched: 13. The CDR3 sequence: CASSLFGAVDRGNEQYF. The CDR3 DNA reads TGTGCCAGCAGCTTATTCGGGGCGGTGGACAGGGGAAACGAGCAGTACTTC.

J is TRBJ1-4 and V is TRBV28, with 9 bases aligning to TRBD1. Trimming cost V 4 bases and J 6 bases; bases outside gene matches: 9. The CDR3 spans 16 residues. Germline V gene data show CDR1 as MDHEN and CDR2 as SYDVKM. The CDR3 region is CASSSLLGQGYEKLFF. CDR3 coding DNA: TGTGCCAGCAGTTCCCTACTGGGACAGGGTTATGAAAAACTGTTTTTT.

The chain uses TRBV19 and TRBJ2-7; 7 bases fit TRBD1. V lost 5 bases, J lost 4 bases, and 5 bases stayed unmatched. Germline lookup yields CDR1 LNHDA and CDR2 SQIVND (reference sequence). This CDR3 is built from 13 residues. CDR3 region: CASSPRQGYEQYF. The CDR3 nucleotides read TGTGCCAGTAGTCCAAGACAGGGATACGAGCAGTACTTC.

The rearrangement links TRBV28 to TRBJ2-7; D possibly corresponds to TRBD1 (6 bases). V lost 6 bases to trimming and J lost 0 bases, with 15 bases between them. Germline V gene data show CDR1 as MDHEN and CDR2 as SYDVKM. The length of the CDR3 is 15 residues. For the CDR3, the DNA is TGTGCCAGCAGGTCAGGGGCACCGAACTCCTACGAGCAGTACTTC. The encoded protein is CASRSGAPNSYEQYF.